This is a list of T cell receptor beta chains from one sample in a study of OX40 agonist ivuxolimab in advanced cancers. Sequenced by immunoSEQ multiplex PCR; TCRdb stores in-frame clones only, minus some. The sample carries some 70,000 clones, about 89% recorded once. The specimen was CD4+ or CD8+ T cells sorted from blood, collected in a trial of the OX40 agonist ivuxolimab. The receptor source for this set is an adult with an advanced solid tumor such as melanoma, head and neck, liver or kidney cancer. CDR3s include the opening cysteine and the closing phenylalanine or tryptophan. A D gene is named only where the DNA matches it firmly. Clone size is stated in some rows and not others, as once, few, many or a class when expanded.

d_call	clone_size	cdr3_length	j_call	v_call	cdr3_aa	cdr3_nt
TRBD1	.	14	TRBJ1-4	TRBV7-9	CAIVRTGALEKLFF	TGTGCCATTGTCCGGACAGGGGCTTTGGAAAAACTGTTTTTT
.	few	18	TRBJ2-1	TRBV6-1	CASSEVVEGSASYNEQFF	TGTGCCAGCAGTGAAGTTGTCGAGGGGTCGGCTTCCTACAATGAGCAGTTCTTC
.	.	18	TRBJ2-6	TRBV9	CASSVGPQERSGANVLTF	TGTGCCAGCAGCGTAGGGCCCCAGGAGAGGTCTGGGGCCAACGTCCTGACTTTC
TRBD2	few	15	TRBJ2-7	TRBV5-1	CASSWGLAVHYEQYF	TGCGCCAGCAGCTGGGGACTAGCGGTACACTACGAGCAGTACTTC
.	.	16	TRBJ1-2	TRBV7-2	CASSLGGRGYSYGYTF	TGTGCCAGCAGCTTAGGTGGCAGGGGATATTCCTATGGCTACACCTTC
.	.	14	TRBJ1-4	TRBV5-1	CASSLGRATEKLFF	TGCGCCAGCAGCTTGGGTAGAGCTACTGAAAAACTGTTTTTT
.	once	14	TRBJ1-2	TRBV5-1	CASSTGRVDYGYTF	TGCGCCAGCAGCACGGGTAGAGTGGACTATGGCTACACCTTC
.	.	13	TRBJ2-6	TRBV5-6	CASRWSGANVLTF	TGTGCCAGTAGATGGTCTGGGGCCAACGTCCTGACTTTC
TRBD2	.	16	TRBJ2-5	TRBV9	CASSPQTSGGEETQYF	TGTGCCAGCAGCCCGCAGACTAGCGGGGGAGAAGAGACCCAGTACTTC
.	.	15	TRBJ2-7	TRBV5-8	CASSPFQTGSYEQYF	TGTGCCAGCAGCCCCTTCCAGACTGGATCCTACGAGCAGTACTTC
.	few	16	TRBJ1-6	TRBV4-2	CASSQDLISYNSPLHF	TGTGCCAGCAGCCAAGATTTGATCTCCTATAATTCACCCCTCCACTTT
TRBD1	.	14	TRBJ1-1	TRBV25-1	CASSEYRDSSEAFF	TGTGCCAGCAGTGAATACAGGGACAGCTCTGAAGCTTTCTTT
.	.	14	TRBJ1-5	TRBV5-1	CASSLDGGYQPQHF	TGCGCCAGCAGCTTGGACGGGGGGTATCAGCCCCAGCATTTT
.	once	14	TRBJ1-1	TRBV5-4	CASSFKGTETEAFF	TGTGCCAGCAGCTTCAAAGGGACGGAGACTGAAGCTTTCTTT
TRBD1	.	13	TRBJ1-5	TRBV18	CASSPDRVPPQHF	TGTGCCAGCTCACCCGACAGGGTGCCGCCCCAGCATTTT
.	.	12	TRBJ2-5	TRBV5-1	CASRGLQETQYF	TGCGCCAGCAGAGGACTACAAGAGACCCAGTACTTC
.	.	13	TRBJ1-6	TRBV7-2	CASSLDLNSPLHF	TGTGCCAGCAGCCTGGACCTAAATTCACCCCTCCACTTT
TRBD2	once	13	TRBJ2-1	TRBV28	CASTNGGYNEQFF	TGTGCCAGCACAAACGGGGGGTACAATGAGCAGTTCTTC
TRBD2	.	15	TRBJ2-1	TRBV19	CASSVLAAHYNEQFF	TGTGCCAGTAGTGTCCTAGCGGCCCACTACAATGAGCAGTTCTTC
.	.	13	TRBJ2-5	TRBV6-1	CASSEGGLETQYF	TGTGCCAGCAGTGAAGGAGGGTTGGAGACCCAGTACTTC
.	few	15	TRBJ2-5	TRBV19	CASSISGNGGETQYF	TGTGCCAGTAGTATATCGGGTAACGGTGGAGAGACCCAGTACTTC
TRBD1	.	11	TRBJ1-4	TRBV5-5	CASTLGTVTLF	TGTGCCAGCACCTTGGGGACAGTTACCCTTTTT
TRBD2	.	15	TRBJ2-7	TRBV4-2	CASSPVLAGAYEQYF	TGTGCCAGCAGCCCAGTATTAGCGGGAGCCTACGAGCAGTACTTC
.	.	13	TRBJ2-5	TRBV7-2	CASSLRHQETQYF	TGTGCCAGCAGCCTCAGACACCAAGAGACCCAGTACTTC
TRBD1	once	14	TRBJ2-3	TRBV27	CASSLTGTGDTQYF	TGTGCCAGCAGTTTGACAGGGACGGGGGATACGCAGTATTTT
.	.	15	TRBJ1-3	TRBV9	CASSVDAVSGNTIYF	TGTGCCAGCAGCGTAGATGCGGTATCGGGAAACACCATATATTTT
.	.	14	TRBJ1-1	TRBV5-4	CASIGGRMNTEAFF	TGTGCCAGCATCGGGGGACGTATGAACACTGAAGCTTTCTTT
.	.	13	TRBJ1-2	TRBV7-9	CASSQVAGEGYTF	TGTGCCAGCAGCCAAGTGGCAGGGGAAGGCTACACCTTC
TRBD1	.	15	TRBJ2-1	TRBV6-6	CASSSPRTGVNEQFF	TGTGCCAGCAGTTCCCCGAGGACAGGGGTAAATGAGCAGTTCTTC
.	.	14	TRBJ1-1	TRBV2	CASSVRGGNTEAFF	TGTGCCAGCAGTGTGCGGGGCGGGAACACTGAAGCTTTCTTT
TRBD1	.	14	TRBJ1-2	TRBV18	CASSPGQVIFGYTF	TGTGCCAGCTCACCCGGACAGGTCATCTTTGGCTACACCTTC
.	once	18	TRBJ2-3	TRBV11-3	CASSLVIRDLSSTDTQYF	TGTGCCAGCAGCTTAGTGATCAGGGACCTTTCTAGCACAGATACGCAGTATTTT
.	.	13	TRBJ1-1	TRBV6-1	CASSEAGAGGAFF	TGTGCCAGCAGTGAAGCGGGGGCCGGAGGGGCTTTCTTT
.	.	14	TRBJ1-1	TRBV2	CASSEVGQNTEAFF	TGTGCCAGCAGTGAAGTTGGGCAGAACACTGAAGCTTTCTTT
.	.	14	TRBJ2-7	TRBV5-4	CASSLIGTPTEQYF	TGTGCCAGCAGCTTGATAGGGACCCCCACCGAGCAGTACTTC
TRBD1	.	13	TRBJ2-7	TRBV10-3	CATRQGPTGEQYF	TGTGCCACTCGACAGGGCCCTACGGGCGAGCAGTACTTC
.	.	15	TRBJ2-3	TRBV5-4	CASSWRATNTDTQYF	TGTGCCAGCAGCTGGAGGGCCACGAATACAGATACGCAGTATTTT
TRBD1	once	15	TRBJ2-3	TRBV6-5	CASRPQGATTDTQYF	TGTGCCAGCAGGCCACAGGGGGCGACTACAGATACGCAGTATTTT
.	.	14	TRBJ2-2	TRBV6-5	CASSYSGRTGELFF	TGTGCCAGCAGTTACTCCGGACGGACCGGGGAGCTGTTTTTT
.	few	14	TRBJ1-1	TRBV28	CASSPATVNTEAFF	TGTGCCAGCAGTCCCGCTACAGTGAACACTGAAGCTTTCTTT
.	once	15	TRBJ1-2	TRBV14	CASSQVAGWNYGYTF	TGTGCCAGCAGCCAAGTCGCGGGGTGGAACTATGGCTACACCTTC